These 2 T cell receptor beta chains were all obtained from the same sample, sequenced in a study of breast tumors, draining lymph nodes, adjacent tissues. TCRdb called the multiplex PCR reads again in MiXCR, with one record for every CDR3 protein. The sample has approximately 100,000 distinct CDR3 sequences; 21% are singletons. Breast cancer patients provided tissue from their axillary draining lymph nodes. The sequencing input was axillary lymph node tissue. These receptor sequences come from a female donor with breast cancer. Some clones in this sample may be carry-over from other donors' samples.

This clonotype was detected only a few times. This chain's CDR3 is CASSPDKTGRYGYTF. CDR3 DNA: TGTGCCAGCAGTCCCGACAAGACAGGAAGGTATGGCTACACCTTC. This chain uses TRBV28 with TRBJ1-2, with D maybe TRBD1 (6 bases). CDR3 length: 15 amino acids. V shed 5 bases and J shed 5 bases, with 18 bases lying between them. The germline V gene encodes CDR1 MDHEN and CDR2 SYDVKM.

This CDR3 is CSVDVSNYNEQFF. DNA of the CDR3: TGCAGCGTTGATGTGTCAAACTACAATGAGCAGTTCTTC. The genes are TRBV29-1 and TRBJ2-1; D ambiguous. The ends were cut back, 3 bases at V and 3 bases at J, with 9 bases in the middle. The CDR3 has 13 amino acids. In germline, CDR1 is SQVTM, CDR2 ANQGSEA.